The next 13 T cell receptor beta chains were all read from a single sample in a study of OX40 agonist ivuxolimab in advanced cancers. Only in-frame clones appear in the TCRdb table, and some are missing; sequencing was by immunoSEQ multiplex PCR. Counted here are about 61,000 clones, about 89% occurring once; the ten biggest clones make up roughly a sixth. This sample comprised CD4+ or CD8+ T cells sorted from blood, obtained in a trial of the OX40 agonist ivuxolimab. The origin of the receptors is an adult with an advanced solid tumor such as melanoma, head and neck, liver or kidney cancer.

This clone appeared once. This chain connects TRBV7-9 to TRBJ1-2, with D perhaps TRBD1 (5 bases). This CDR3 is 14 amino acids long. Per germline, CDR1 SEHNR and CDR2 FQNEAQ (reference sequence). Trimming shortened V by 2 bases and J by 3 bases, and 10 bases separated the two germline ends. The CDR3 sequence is CASSLLQGYYGYTF. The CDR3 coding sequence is TGTGCCAGCAGCTTACTCCAGGGATACTATGGCTACACCTTC.

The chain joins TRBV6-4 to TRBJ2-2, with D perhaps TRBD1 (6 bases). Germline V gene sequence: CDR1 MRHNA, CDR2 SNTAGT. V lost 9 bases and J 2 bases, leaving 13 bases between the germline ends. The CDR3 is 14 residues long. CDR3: CARTGTRNTGELFF. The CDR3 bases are TGTGCCAGAACCGGGACAAGAAACACCGGGGAGCTGTTTTTT.

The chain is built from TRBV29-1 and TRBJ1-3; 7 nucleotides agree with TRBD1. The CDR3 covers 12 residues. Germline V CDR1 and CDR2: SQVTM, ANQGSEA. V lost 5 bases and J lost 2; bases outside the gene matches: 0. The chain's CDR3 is CSVQGAGNTIYF. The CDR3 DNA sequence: TGCAGCGTTCAGGGGGCTGGAAACACCATATATTTT. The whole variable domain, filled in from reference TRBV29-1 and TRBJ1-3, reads SAVISQKPSRDICQRGTSLTIQCQVDSQVTMMFWYRQQPGQSLTLIATANQGSEATYESGFVIDKFPISRPNLTFSTLTVSNMSPEDSSIYLCSVQGAGNTIYFGEGSWLTVV.

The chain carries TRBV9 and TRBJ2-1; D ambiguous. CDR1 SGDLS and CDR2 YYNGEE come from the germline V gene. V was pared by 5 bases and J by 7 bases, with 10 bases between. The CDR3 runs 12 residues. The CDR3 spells CASRSASNEQFF. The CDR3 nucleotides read TGTGCCAGCAGGAGCGCCTCGAATGAGCAGTTCTTC.

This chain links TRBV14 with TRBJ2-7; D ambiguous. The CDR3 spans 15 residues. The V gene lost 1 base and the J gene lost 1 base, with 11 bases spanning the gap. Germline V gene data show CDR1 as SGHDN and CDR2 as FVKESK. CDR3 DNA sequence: TGTGCCAGCAGCCAAGCAGACACCACTTCCTACGAGCAGTACTTC. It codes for CASSQADTTSYEQYF.

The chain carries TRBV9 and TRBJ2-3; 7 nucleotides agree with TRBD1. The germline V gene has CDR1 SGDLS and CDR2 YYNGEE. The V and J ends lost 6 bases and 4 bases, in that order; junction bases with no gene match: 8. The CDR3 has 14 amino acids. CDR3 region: CASTLGTAPDTQYF. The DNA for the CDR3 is TGTGCCAGCACCTTGGGGACAGCTCCAGATACGCAGTATTTT.

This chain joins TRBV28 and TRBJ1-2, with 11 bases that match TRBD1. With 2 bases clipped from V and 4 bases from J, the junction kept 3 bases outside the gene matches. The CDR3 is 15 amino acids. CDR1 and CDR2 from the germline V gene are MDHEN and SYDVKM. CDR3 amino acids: CASSLGTGGSYGYTF. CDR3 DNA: TGTGCCAGCAGTTTAGGGACAGGGGGGAGCTATGGCTACACCTTC.

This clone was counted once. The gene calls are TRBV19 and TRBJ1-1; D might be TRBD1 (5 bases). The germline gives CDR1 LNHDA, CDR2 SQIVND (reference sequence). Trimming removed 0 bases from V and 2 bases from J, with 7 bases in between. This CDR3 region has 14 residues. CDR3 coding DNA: TGTGCCAGTAGTATAGACGGGGGAAACACTGAAGCTTTCTTT. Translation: CASSIDGGNTEAFF.

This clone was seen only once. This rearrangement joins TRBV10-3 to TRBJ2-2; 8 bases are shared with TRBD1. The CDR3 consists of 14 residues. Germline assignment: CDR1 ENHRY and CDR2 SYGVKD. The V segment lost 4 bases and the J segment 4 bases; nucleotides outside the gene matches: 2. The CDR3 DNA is TGTGCCATCAGTGGACAGGGGCTCACCGGGGAGCTGTTTTTT. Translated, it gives CAISGQGLTGELFF.

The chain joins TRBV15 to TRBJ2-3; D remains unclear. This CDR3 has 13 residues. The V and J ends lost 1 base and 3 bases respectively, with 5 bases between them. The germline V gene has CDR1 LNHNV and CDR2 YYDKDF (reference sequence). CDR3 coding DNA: TGTGCCACCAGCAGAGCTGGGACAGATACGCAGTATTTT. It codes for CATSRAGTDTQYF.

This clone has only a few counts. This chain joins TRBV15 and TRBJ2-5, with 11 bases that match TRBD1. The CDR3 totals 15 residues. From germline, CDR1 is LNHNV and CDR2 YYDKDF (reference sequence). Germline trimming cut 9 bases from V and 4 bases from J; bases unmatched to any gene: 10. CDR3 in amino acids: CATTAGTGGSETQYF. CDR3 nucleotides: TGTGCCACGACCGCCGGGACAGGGGGATCAGAGACCCAGTACTTC.

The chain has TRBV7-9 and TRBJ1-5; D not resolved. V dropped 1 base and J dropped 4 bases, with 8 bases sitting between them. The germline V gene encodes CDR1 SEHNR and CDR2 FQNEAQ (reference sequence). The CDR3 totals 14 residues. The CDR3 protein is CASSLGPGNQPQHF. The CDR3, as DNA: TGTGCCAGCAGCTTAGGCCCGGGGAATCAGCCCCAGCATTTT.

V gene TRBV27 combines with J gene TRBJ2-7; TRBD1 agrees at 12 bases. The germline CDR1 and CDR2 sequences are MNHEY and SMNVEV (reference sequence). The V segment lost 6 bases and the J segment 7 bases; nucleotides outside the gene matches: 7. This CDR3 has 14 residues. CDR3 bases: TGTGCCAGCAGGCTGGGACAGGGGGCGGGGGAGCAGTACTTC. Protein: CASRLGQGAGEQYF.